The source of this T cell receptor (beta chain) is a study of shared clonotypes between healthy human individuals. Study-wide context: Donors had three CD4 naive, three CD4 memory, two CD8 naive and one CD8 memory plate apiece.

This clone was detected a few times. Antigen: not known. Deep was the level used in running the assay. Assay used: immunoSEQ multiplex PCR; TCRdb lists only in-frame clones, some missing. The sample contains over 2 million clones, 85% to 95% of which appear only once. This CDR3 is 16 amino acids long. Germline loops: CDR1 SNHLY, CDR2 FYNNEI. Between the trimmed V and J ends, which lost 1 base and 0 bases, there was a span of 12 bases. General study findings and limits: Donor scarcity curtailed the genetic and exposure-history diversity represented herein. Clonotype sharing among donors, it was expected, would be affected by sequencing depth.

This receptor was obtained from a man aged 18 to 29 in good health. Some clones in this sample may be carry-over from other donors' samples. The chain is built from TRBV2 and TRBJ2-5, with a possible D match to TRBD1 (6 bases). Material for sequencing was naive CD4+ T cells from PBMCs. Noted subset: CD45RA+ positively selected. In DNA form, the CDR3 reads TGTGCCAGCAGTGAAGTGACCCGGACAGACCAAGAGACCCAGTACTTC. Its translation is CASSEVTRTDQETQYF.